This T cell receptor beta chain is from a study of blood T cells in healthy people across ages. A second PCR of roughly 7 to 11 cycles used a sample-barcoded 5' primer and a J-beta primer mix. One entry per CDR3 protein, called by TCRdb with MiXCR from the 5' RACE reads. The table lists some 730,000 distinct CDR3 sequences, 22% of them singletons. Caucasian, healthy and from Russia, the donors were aged between about 6 and 90. This clonotype was seen a few times. Its antigen remains unknown. General study points: The study regarded diversity estimates from one million T cells as underestimates. Unsorted PBMC material precluded a definitive naive versus antigen-experienced comparison.

Per the germline V gene, CDR1 is SGHDN and CDR2 is FVKESK. This CDR3 comprises 16 residues. The J segment lost 5 bases and the V segment lost 4 bases, leaving 13 bases of the junction unmatched. Sequencing was done on a sample of blood. The chain joins TRBV14 to TRBJ2-5; TRBD1 matches at 7 bases. This TCR came from a man between 65 and 79 years old in good health. CDR3 DNA: TGTGCCAGCAGCCTTACCTGGGGAAGGGGGCTTGAGACCCAGTACTTC. Translation: CASSLTWGRGLETQYF.